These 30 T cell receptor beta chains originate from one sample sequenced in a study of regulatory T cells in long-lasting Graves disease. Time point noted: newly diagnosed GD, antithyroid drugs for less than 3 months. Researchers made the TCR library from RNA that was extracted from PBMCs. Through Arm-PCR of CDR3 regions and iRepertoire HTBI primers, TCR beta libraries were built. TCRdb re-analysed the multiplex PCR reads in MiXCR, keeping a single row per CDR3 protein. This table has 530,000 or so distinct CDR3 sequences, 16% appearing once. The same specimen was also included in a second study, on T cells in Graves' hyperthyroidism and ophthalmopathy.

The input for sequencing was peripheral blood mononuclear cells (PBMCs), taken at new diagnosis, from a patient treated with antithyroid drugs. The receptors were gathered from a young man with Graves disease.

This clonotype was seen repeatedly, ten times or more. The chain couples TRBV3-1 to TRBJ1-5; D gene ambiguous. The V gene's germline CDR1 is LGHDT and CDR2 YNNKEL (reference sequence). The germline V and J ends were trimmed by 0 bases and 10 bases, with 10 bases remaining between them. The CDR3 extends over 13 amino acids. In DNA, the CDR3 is TGTGCCAGCAGCCAAGATCATCAAACCCCCCAGCATTTT. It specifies CASSQDHQTPQHF.

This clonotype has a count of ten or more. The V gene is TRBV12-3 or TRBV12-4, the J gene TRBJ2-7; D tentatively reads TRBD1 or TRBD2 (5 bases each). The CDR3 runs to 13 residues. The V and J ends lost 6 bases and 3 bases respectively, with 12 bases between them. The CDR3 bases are TGTGCCAGCAGCCCGGGGCTCCACTACGAGCAGTACTTC. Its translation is CASSPGLHYEQYF.

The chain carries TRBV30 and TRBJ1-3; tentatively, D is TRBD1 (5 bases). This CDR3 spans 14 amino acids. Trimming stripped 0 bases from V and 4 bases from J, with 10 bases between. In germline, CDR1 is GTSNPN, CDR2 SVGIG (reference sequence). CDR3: CAWSVTGGGNTIYF. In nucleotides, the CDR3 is TGTGCCTGGAGTGTAACCGGGGGAGGAAACACCATATATTTT. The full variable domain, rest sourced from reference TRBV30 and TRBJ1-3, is SQTIHQWPATLVQPVGSPLSLECTVEGTSNPNLYWYRQAAGRGLQLLFYSVGIGQISSEVPQNLSASRPQDRQFILSSKKLLLSDSGFYLCAWSVTGGGNTIYFGEGSWLTVV.

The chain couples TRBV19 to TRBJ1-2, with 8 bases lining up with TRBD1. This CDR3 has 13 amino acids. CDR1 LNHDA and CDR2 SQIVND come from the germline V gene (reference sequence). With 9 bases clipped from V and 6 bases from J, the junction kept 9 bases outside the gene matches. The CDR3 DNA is TGTGCCAGCCACCTGACAGGGGATGATGGCTACACCTTC. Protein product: CASHLTGDDGYTF.

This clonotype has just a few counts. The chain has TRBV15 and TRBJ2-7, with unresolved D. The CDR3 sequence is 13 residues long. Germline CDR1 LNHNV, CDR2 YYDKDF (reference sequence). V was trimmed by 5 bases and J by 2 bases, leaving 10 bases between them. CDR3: CATSFQSPYEQYF. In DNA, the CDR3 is TGTGCCACCAGCTTCCAAAGTCCCTACGAGCAGTACTTC.

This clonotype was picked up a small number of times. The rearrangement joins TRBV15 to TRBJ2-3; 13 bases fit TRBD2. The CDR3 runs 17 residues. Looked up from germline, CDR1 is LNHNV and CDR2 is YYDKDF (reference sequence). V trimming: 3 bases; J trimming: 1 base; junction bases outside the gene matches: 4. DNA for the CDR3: TGTGCCACCAGCAGGCGACTAGCGGGAGGAGGCACAGATACGCAGTATTTT. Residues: CATSRRLAGGGTDTQYF.

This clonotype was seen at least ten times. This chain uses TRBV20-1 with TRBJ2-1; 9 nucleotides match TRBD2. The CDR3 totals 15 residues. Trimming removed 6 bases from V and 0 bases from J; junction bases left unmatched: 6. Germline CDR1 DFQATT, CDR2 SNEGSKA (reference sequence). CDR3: CSANSGRSSYNEQFF. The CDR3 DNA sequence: TGCAGTGCGAACAGCGGGAGGAGCTCCTACAATGAGCAGTTCTTC.

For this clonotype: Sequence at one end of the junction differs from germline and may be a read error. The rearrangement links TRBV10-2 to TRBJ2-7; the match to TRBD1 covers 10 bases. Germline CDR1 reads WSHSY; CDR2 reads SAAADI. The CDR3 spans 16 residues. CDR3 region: CASSESGGTGAYEQCF. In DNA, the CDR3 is TGCGCCAGCAGTGAGTCGGGGGGGACAGGGGCCTACGAGCAGTGCTTC.

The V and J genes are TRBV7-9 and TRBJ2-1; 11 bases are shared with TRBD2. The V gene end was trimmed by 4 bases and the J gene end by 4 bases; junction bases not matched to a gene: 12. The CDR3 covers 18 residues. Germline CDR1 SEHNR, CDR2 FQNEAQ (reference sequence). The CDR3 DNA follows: TGTGCCAGCAGCTCCTTAAAAGGTAGCGGGAGGGATTACAATGAGCAGTTCTTC. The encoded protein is CASSSLKGSGRDYNEQFF.

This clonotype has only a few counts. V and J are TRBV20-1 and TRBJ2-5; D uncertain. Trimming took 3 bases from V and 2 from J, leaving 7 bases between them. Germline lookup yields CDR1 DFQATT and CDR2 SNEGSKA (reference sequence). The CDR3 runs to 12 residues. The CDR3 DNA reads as TGCAGTGCTAGGACCTTACAAGAGACCCAGTACTTC. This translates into CSARTLQETQYF.

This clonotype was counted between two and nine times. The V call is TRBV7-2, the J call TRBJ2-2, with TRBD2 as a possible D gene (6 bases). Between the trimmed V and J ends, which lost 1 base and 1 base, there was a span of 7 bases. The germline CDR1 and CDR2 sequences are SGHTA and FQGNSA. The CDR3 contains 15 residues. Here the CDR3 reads CASSLVRENTGELFF. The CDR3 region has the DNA TGTGCCAGCAGCTTAGTGCGGGAGAACACCGGGGAGCTGTTTTTT.

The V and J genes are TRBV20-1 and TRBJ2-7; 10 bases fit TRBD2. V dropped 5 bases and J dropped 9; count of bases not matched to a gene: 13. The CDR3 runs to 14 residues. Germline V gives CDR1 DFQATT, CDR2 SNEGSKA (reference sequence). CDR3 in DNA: TGCAGTGCTGAAAGAGCGGGACTAGCGTTTGGGCAGTACTTC. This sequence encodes CSAERAGLAFGQYF.

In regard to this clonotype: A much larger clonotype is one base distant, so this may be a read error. The CDR3, as DNA: TGCAGTGCTAAAGGAAGCACAGATACGCGGTATTTT. Its protein is CSAKGSTDTRYF. The gene calls are TRBV20-1 and TRBJ2-3; D is unclear. The CDR3 totals 12 residues. Germline V CDR1 and CDR2: DFQATT, SNEGSKA (reference sequence).

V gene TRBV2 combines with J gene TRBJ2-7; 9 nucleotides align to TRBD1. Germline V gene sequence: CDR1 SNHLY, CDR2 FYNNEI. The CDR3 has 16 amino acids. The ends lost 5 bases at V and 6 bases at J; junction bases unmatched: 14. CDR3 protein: CASSPISGTGSLEQYF. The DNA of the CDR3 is TGTGCCAGCAGTCCTATCTCCGGGACAGGGTCCCTCGAGCAGTACTTC.

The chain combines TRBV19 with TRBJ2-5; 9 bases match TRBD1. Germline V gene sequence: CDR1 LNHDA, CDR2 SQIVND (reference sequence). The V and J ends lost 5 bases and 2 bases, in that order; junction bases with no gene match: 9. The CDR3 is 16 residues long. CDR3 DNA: TGTGCCAGTAGTGCGCAAACAGGGGGCACTCAAGAGACCCAGTACTTC. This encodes CASSAQTGGTQETQYF.

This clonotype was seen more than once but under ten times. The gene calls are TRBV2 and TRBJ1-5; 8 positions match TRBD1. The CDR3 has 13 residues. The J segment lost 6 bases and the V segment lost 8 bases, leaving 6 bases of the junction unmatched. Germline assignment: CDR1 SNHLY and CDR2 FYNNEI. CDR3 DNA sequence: TGTGCCAGCCACAGGGGGTTTGGTCAGCCCCAGCATTTT. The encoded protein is CASHRGFGQPQHF.

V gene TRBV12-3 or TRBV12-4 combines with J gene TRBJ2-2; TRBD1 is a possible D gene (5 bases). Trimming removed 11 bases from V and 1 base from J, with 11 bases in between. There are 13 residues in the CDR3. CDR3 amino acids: CAGRQQNTGELFF. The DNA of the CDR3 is TGTGCCGGACGACAGCAGAACACCGGGGAGCTGTTTTTT.

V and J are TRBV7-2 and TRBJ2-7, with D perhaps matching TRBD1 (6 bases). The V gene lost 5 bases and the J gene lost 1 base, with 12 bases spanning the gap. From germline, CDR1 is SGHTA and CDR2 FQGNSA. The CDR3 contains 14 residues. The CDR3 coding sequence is TGTGCCAGCAGCATCGGACAGAATTCCTACGAGCAGTACTTC. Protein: CASSIGQNSYEQYF.

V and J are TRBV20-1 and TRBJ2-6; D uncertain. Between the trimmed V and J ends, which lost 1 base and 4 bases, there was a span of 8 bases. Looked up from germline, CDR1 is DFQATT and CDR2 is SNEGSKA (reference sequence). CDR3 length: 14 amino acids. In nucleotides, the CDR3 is TGCAGTGCTAGAGCGGCGGCGGGGGCCAACGTCCTGACTTTC. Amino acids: CSARAAAGANVLTF.

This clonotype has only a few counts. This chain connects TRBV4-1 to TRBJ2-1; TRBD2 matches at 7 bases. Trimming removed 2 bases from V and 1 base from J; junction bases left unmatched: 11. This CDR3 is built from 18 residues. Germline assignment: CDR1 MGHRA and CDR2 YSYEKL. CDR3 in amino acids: CASSQSRELLRSYNEQFF. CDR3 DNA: TGCGCCAGCAGCCAATCGCGGGAGCTTCTTCGGTCCTACAATGAGCAGTTCTTC.

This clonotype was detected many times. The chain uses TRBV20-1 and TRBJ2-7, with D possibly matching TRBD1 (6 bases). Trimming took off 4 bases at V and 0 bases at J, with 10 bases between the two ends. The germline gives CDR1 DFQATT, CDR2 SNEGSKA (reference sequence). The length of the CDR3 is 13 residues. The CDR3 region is CSATNRVSYEQYF. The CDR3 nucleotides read TGCAGTGCTACAAACAGGGTCTCCTACGAGCAGTACTTC.

The CDR3 DNA is TGCGCCAGCAGCACCCTGACTAGCGGAATTTACAATGAGCAGTTCTTC. Translation gives CASSTLTSGIYNEQFF. The chain joins TRBV5-1 to TRBJ2-1; 9 nucleotides align to TRBD2. Per the germline V gene, CDR1 is SGHRS and CDR2 is YFSETQ. J lost 4 bases, V lost 4 bases, and 9 bases had no gene match. This CDR3 comprises 16 residues. The full variable domain, its missing parts supplied by reference TRBV5-1 and TRBJ2-1, is KAGVTQTPRYLIKTRGQQVTLSCSPISGHRSVSWYQQTPGQGLQFLFEYFSETQRNKGNFPGRFSGRQFSNSRSEMNVSTLELGDSALYLCASSTLTSGIYNEQFFGPGTRLTVL.

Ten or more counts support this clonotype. CDR3 nucleotide sequence: TGTGCCAGCAGTTACGGGCAGGGTGTCGACGAGCAGTACTTC. Protein sequence: CASSYGQGVDEQYF. The chain is built from TRBV6-5 and TRBJ2-7, with D possibly being TRBD1 (5 bases). This CDR3 spans 14 amino acids. Trimming removed 2 bases at V and 5 bases at J, with 13 bases between. Germline CDR1 reads MNHEY; CDR2 reads SVGAGI.

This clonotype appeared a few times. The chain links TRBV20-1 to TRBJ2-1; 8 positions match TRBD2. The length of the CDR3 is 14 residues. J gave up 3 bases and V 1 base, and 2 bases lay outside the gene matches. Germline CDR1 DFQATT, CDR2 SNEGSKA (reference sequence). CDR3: CSARASGSYNEQFF. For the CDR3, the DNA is TGCAGTGCTAGAGCGAGCGGGAGCTACAATGAGCAGTTCTTC.

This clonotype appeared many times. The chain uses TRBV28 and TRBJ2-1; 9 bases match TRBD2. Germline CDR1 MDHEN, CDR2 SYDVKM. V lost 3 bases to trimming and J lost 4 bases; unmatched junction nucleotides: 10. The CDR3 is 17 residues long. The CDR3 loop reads CASSLQASGTPYNEQFF. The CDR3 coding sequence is TGTGCCAGCAGTTTGCAGGCTAGCGGGACTCCATACAATGAGCAGTTCTTC.

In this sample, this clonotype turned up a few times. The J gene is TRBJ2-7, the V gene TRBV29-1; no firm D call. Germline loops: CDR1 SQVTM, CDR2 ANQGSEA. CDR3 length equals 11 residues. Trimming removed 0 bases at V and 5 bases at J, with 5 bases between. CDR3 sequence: CSVEDHHEQYF. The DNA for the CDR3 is TGCAGCGTTGAAGATCATCACGAGCAGTACTTC.

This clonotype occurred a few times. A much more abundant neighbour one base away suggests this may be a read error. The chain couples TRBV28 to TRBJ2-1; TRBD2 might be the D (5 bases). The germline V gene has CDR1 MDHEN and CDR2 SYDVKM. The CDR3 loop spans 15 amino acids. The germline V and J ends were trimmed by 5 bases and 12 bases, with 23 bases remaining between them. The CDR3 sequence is CASSPDSEVEDGQFF. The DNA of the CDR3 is TGTGCCAGCAGTCCGGACTCTGAGGTGGAGGATGGGCAGTTCTTC.

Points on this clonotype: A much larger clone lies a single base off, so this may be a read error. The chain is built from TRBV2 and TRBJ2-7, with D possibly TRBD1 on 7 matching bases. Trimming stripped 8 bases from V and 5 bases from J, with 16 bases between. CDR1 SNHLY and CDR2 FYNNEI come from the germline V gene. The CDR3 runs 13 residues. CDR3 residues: CASGGGGPHEQYF. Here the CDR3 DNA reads TGTGCCAGCGGTGGAGGGGGCCCCCACGAGCAGTACTTC.

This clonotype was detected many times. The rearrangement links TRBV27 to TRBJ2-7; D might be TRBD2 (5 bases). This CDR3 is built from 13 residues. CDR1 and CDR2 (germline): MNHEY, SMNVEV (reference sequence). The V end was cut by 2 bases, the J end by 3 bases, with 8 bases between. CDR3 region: CASSLMTNYEQYF. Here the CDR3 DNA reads TGTGCCAGCAGTTTAATGACTAACTACGAGCAGTACTTC.

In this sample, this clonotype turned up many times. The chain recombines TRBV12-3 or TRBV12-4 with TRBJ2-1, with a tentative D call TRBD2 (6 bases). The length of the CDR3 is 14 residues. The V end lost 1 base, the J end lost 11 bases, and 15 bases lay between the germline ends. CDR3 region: CASSLGDLQMKQFF. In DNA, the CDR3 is TGTGCCAGCAGTTTAGGGGACTTACAAATGAAGCAGTTCTTC.